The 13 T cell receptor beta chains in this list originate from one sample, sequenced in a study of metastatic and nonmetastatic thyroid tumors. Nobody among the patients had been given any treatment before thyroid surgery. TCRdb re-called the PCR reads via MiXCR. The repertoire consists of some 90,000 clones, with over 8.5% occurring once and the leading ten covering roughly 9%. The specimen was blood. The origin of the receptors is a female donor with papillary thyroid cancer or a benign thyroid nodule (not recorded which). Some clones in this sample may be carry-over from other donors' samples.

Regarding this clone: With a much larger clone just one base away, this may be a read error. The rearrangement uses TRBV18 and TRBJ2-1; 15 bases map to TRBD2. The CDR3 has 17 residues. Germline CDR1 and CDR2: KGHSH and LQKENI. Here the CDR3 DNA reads TGTGCCAGCTCATCCCGGACTAGCGGGGGGGGTTACAATGAGCAGTCCTTC. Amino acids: CASSSRTSGGGYNEQSF.

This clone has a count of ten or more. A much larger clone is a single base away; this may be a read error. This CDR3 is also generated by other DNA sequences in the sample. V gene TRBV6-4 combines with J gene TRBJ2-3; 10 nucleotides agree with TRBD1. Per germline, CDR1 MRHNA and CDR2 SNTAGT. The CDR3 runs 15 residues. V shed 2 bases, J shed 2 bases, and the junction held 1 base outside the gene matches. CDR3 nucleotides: TGTGCCAGCAGTGACGGGACAGGGGCCACAGATACGCAGTATTTT. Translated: CASSDGTGATDTQYF.

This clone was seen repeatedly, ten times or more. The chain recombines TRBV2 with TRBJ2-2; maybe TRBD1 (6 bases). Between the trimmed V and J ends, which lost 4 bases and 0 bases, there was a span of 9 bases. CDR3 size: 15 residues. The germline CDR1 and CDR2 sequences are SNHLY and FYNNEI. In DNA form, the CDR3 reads TGTGCCAGCAGTGTAGGGGGTGCGAACACCGGGGAGCTGTTTTTT. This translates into CASSVGGANTGELFF.

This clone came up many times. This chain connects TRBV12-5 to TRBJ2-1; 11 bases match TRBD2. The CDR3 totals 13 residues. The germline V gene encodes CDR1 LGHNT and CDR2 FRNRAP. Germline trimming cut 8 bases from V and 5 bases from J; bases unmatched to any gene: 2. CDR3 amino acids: CASLAGGHNEQFF. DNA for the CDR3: TGTGCTAGTCTAGCGGGGGGTCACAATGAGCAGTTCTTC.

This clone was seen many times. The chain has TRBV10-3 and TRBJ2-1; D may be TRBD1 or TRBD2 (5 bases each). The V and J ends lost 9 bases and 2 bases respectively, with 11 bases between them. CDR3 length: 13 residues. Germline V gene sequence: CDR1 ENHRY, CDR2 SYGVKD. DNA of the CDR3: TGTGCCATTCGGGACCAAACCTACAATGAGCAGTTCTTC. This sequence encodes CAIRDQTYNEQFF.

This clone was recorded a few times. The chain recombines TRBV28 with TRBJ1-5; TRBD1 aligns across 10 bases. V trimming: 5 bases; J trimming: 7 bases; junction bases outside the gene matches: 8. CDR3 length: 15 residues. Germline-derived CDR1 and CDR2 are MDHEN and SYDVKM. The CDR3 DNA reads TGTGCCAGCAGTCCGCCGGGACAGGGGTGGCAGCCCCAGCATTTT. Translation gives CASSPPGQGWQPQHF.

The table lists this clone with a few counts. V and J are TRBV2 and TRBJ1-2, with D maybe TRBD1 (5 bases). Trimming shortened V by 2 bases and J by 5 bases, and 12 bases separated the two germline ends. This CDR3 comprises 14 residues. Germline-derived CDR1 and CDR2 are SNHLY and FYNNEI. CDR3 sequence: CASSESGQGYGYTF. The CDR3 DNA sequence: TGTGCCAGCAGTGAATCAGGCCAGGGATATGGCTACACCTTC.

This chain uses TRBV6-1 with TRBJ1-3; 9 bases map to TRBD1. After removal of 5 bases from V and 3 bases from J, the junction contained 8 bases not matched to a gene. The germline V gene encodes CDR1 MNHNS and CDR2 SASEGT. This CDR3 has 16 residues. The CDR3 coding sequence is TGTGCCAGCAGTTCAACAACAGGGGGCGTTGGAAACACCATATATTTT. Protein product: CASSSTTGGVGNTIYF.

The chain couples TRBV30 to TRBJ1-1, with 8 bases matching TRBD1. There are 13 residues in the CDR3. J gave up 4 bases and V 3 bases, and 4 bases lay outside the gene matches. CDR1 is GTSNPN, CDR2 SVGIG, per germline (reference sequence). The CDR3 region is CAWSGQGGTEAFF. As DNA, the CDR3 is TGTGCCTGGAGCGGACAGGGCGGCACTGAAGCTTTCTTT. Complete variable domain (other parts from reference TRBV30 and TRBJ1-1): SQTIHQWPATLVQPVGSPLSLECTVEGTSNPNLYWYRQAAGRGLQLLFYSVGIGQISSEVPQNLSASRPQDRQFILSSKKLLLSDSGFYLCAWSGQGGTEAFFGQGTRLTVV.

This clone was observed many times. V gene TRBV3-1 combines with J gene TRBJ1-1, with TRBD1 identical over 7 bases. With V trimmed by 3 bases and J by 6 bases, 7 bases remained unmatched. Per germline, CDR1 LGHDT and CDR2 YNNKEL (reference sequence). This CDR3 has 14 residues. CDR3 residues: CASSQAQGRAEAFF. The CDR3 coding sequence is TGTGCCAGCAGCCAGGCACAGGGGAGGGCTGAAGCTTTCTTT. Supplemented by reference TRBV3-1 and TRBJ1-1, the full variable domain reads DTAVSQTPKYLVTQMGNDKSIKCEQNLGHDTMYWYKQDSKKFLKIMFSYNNKELIINETVPNRFSPKSPDKAHLNLHINSLELGDSAVYFCASSQAQGRAEAFFGQGTRLTVV.

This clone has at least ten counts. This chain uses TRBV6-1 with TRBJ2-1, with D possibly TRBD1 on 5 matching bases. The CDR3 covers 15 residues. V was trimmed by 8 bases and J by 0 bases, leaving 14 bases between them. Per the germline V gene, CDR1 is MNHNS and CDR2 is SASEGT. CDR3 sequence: CASVGQGFSYNEQFF. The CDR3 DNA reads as TGTGCCAGCGTCGGACAAGGCTTCTCCTACAATGAGCAGTTCTTC.

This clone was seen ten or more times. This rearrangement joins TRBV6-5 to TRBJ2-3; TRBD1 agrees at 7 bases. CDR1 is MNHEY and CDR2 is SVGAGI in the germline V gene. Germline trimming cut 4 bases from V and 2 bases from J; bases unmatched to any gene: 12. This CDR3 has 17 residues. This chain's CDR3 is CASSSTSSGTATDTQYF. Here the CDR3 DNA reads TGTGCCAGCAGTTCAACTTCCTCCGGGACAGCCACAGATACGCAGTATTTT.

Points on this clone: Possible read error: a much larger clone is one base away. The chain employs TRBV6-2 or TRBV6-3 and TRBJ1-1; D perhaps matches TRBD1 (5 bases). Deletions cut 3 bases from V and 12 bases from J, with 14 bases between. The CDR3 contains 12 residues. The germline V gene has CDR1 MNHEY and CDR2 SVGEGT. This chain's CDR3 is CASSYGGEGSFF. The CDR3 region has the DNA TGTGCCAGCAGTTATGGGGGGGAGGGATCTTTCTTT.